The 25 T cell receptor beta chains presented below share a single source sample, sequenced in a study of cytomegalovirus exposure and HLA in healthy donors (dated by TCRdb to about 2017). The protocol used for the library was the immunoSEQ multiplex PCR assay. A mixture of 60 forward primers for TCR Vbeta segments and 13 reverse primers for TCR Jbeta segments was used in the multiplex PCR. The table was pulled from immuneACCESS by TCRdb, which kept in-frame rearrangements only. Such tables lose some clones; where checked, under half of the loss comes from unresolved V genes, and the rest has no known cause. The sample yields 120,000 or so clones; under 80% were counted once. Under 4.5% of the sample rests with the top ten. The material sequenced was PBMCs. These receptors all come from a man between 35 and 55 years old in good health and CMV-seropositive.

Only one count was recorded for this clone. V gene TRBV19 combines with J gene TRBJ2-7, with TRBD2 matching 9 bases. With 5 bases clipped from V and 0 bases from J, the junction kept 8 bases outside the gene matches. This CDR3 region has 16 residues. Germline CDR1 is LNHDA and CDR2 is SQIVND (reference sequence). The CDR3 is CASSQPSGTYSYEQYF. The CDR3 nucleotides read TGTGCCAGTAGTCAACCTAGCGGGACCTACTCCTACGAGCAGTACTTC.

The gene calls are TRBV28 and TRBJ1-2, with a tentative D call TRBD1 (5 bases). The CDR3 contains 13 residues. Germline CDR1 is MDHEN and CDR2 is SYDVKM. Trimming pared 5 bases from V and 4 bases from J, leaving 11 bases between. The CDR3 reads CASSLTAFYGYTF. The DNA for the CDR3 is TGTGCCAGCAGTCTGACAGCTTTCTATGGCTACACCTTC.

The V gene is TRBV29-1, the J gene TRBJ2-1; 11 positions match TRBD2. Unmatched junction bases numbered 0, after V lost 1 base and J lost 7 bases. The CDR3 extends over 13 amino acids. Per the germline V gene, CDR1 is SQVTM and CDR2 is ANQGSEA. Written as DNA, the CDR3 is TGCAGCGTTGAAGGACTAGCGGGAAATGAGCAGTTCTTC. It translates to CSVEGLAGNEQFF.

The chain combines TRBV6-1 with TRBJ2-2; TRBD1 is a possible D gene (5 bases). The CDR3 is made up of 13 amino acids. V was shortened by 3 bases and J by 7 bases, with 9 bases between the two germline ends. CDR1 and CDR2 from the germline V gene are MNHNS and SASEGT. The CDR3 loop is CASSDRRGGELFF. The CDR3 coding sequence is TGTGCCAGCAGTGACAGAAGGGGCGGGGAGCTGTTTTTT.

This clone was seen a few times. The rearrangement uses TRBV6-5 and TRBJ2-1, with 10 bases that match TRBD2. This CDR3 comprises 16 residues. Germline CDR1 reads MNHEY; CDR2 reads SVGAGI. Trimming cost V 4 bases and J 8 bases; bases outside gene matches: 11. CDR3 in amino acids: CASSWLAGARADEQFF. CDR3 coding DNA: TGTGCCAGCAGTTGGCTAGCGGGAGCTCGTGCAGATGAGCAGTTCTTC.

V and J are TRBV11-1 and TRBJ2-7, with TRBD1 as a possible D gene (6 bases). The CDR3 is made up of 17 amino acids. V lost 4 bases, J lost 0 bases, and 19 bases lay in between. The germline V gene has CDR1 SGHAT and CDR2 FQDESV (reference sequence). The CDR3 sequence is CASSSIRDILSSYEQYF. CDR3 nucleotide sequence: TGTGCCAGCAGCTCGATCCGGGACATCCTTAGCTCCTACGAGCAGTACTTC.

The chain carries TRBV7-8 and TRBJ1-2; 7 positions match TRBD1. Trimming at V came to 1 base and at J to 0 bases, leaving 2 bases not matched to a gene. The CDR3 has 15 amino acids. Germline V gene lookup returns CDR1 SGHVS and CDR2 FQNEAQ. The CDR3 nucleotides are TGTGCCAGCAGCTTAGGGACAGGAGCTAACTATGGCTACACCTTC. It yields the protein CASSLGTGANYGYTF.

J is TRBJ1-2 and V is TRBV4-3, with 9 bases fitting TRBD1. J gave up 8 bases and V 0 bases, and 7 bases lay outside the gene matches. Germline CDR1 LGHNA, CDR2 YSLEER. This CDR3 is 15 amino acids long. The CDR3 loop is CASSQDFGTGIGYTF. The CDR3 DNA reads TGCGCCAGCAGCCAAGATTTCGGGACAGGGATAGGCTACACCTTC.

This clone was observed a single time. V is TRBV5-6 and J is TRBJ2-2, with D maybe TRBD1 (6 bases). The V end was cut by 1 base, the J end by 4 bases, with 8 bases between. This CDR3 has 14 residues. CDR1 and CDR2 (germline): SGHDT, YYEEEE. The CDR3 region has the DNA TGTGCCAGCAGCTTGCCAGGGGCCACCGGGGAGCTGTTTTTT. Residues: CASSLPGATGELFF. Full variable domain (remainder filled in from reference TRBV5-6 and TRBJ2-2): DAGVTQSPTHLIKTRGQQVTLRCSPKSGHDTVSWYQQALGQGPQFIFQYYEEEERQRGNFPDRFSGHQFPNYSSELNVNALLLGDSALYLCASSLPGATGELFFGEGSRLTVL.

This clone was seen only once. The rearrangement uses TRBV19 and TRBJ2-1, with 10 bases matching TRBD2. Germline V gene data show CDR1 as LNHDA and CDR2 as SQIVND (reference sequence). The CDR3 extends over 16 amino acids. Trimming at V came to 4 bases and at J to 7 bases, leaving 10 bases not matched to a gene. CDR3 bases: TGTGCCAGTAGTAGTTTAGCGGGAGGCCTTAGGAATGAGCAGTTCTTC. Encoded protein: CASSSLAGGLRNEQFF.

The CDR3 nucleotides read TGTGCCAGCAGCCAAGGGCATTTCGGGGGACGGGGGGAGACCCAGTACTTC. Translation gives CASSQGHFGGRGETQYF. This chain joins TRBV14 and TRBJ2-5; a weak D match, TRBD2 (6 bases). The CDR3 runs to 17 residues. With 1 base removed from V and 5 bases from J, the gap between germline ends came to 20 bases. Germline CDR1 and CDR2: SGHDN and FVKESK.

The V and J genes are TRBV30 and TRBJ1-3, with 7 bases that match TRBD1. Germline CDR1 and CDR2: GTSNPN and SVGIG (reference sequence). Losses at the gene ends were 3 bases for V and 4 bases for J; bases not matched to a gene: 0. The CDR3 is 12 amino acids. The CDR3 sequence: CAWRTGGNTIYF. In DNA form, the CDR3 reads TGTGCCTGGAGGACAGGGGGAAACACCATATATTTT.

This clone has only one observation. J is TRBJ2-7 and V is TRBV15; TRBD1 matches at 8 bases. V shed 3 bases, J shed 4 bases, and the junction held 5 bases outside the gene matches. The germline gives CDR1 LNHNV, CDR2 YYDKDF (reference sequence). The CDR3 sequence is 14 residues long. The CDR3 DNA is TGTGCCACCAGCAGGGACAGGGTGGGTTACGAGCAGTACTTC. It translates to CATSRDRVGYEQYF.

This clone was found a few times. The chain is built from TRBV2 and TRBJ1-1; a possible D gene is TRBD1 (6 bases). The CDR3 loop spans 15 amino acids. In germline, CDR1 is SNHLY, CDR2 FYNNEI. V lost 5 bases to trimming and J lost 1 base, with 14 bases between them. The DNA of the CDR3 is TGTGCCAGCAGTCCGGGACAACTAAGGAACACTGAAGCTTTCTTT. Amino acids: CASSPGQLRNTEAFF. The full variable domain, its missing parts supplied by reference TRBV2 and TRBJ1-1, is EPEVTQTPSHQVTQMGQEVILRCVPISNHLYFYWYRQILGQKVEFLVSFYNNEISEKSEIFDDQFSVERPDGSNFTLKIRSTKLEDSAMYFCASSPGQLRNTEAFFGQGTRLTVV.

The chain couples TRBV2 to TRBJ1-2, with 10 bases aligning to TRBD1. This CDR3 contains 15 residues. The germline gives CDR1 SNHLY, CDR2 FYNNEI. Trimming at V came to 4 bases and at J to 1 base, leaving 3 bases not matched to a gene. The CDR3, as DNA: TGTGCCAGCAGTGGAAGGACAGGGGGTAACTATGGCTACACCTTC. Its translation: CASSGRTGGNYGYTF.

The rearrangement uses TRBV9 and TRBJ2-3, with a tentative D call TRBD2 (5 bases). This CDR3 has 15 residues. V was shortened by 0 bases and J by 2 bases, with 10 bases between the two germline ends. Looked up from germline, CDR1 is SGDLS and CDR2 is YYNGEE. The CDR3 nucleotides are TGTGCCAGCAGCGTAGAAGCGGCAGTCACAGATACGCAGTATTTT. It translates to CASSVEAAVTDTQYF.

The chain employs TRBV15 and TRBJ1-5, with a weak D call TRBD1 (6 bases). V was pared by 3 bases and J by 1 base, with 7 bases between. CDR1 LNHNV and CDR2 YYDKDF come from the germline V gene (reference sequence). The CDR3 contains 14 residues. CDR3 residues: CATSSQGSNQPQHF. For the CDR3, the DNA is TGTGCCACCAGCAGTCAGGGGAGCAATCAGCCCCAGCATTTT.

This clone was found a few times. At one end, the junction sequence differs from germline, possibly due to a read error. The chain joins TRBV7-7 to TRBJ2-1, with 12 bases that match TRBD2. The CDR3 covers 16 residues. Germline CDR1 is SSHAT and CDR2 is FNYEAQ (reference sequence). The CDR3 coding sequence is TGTGCTAGCAGCTTCGGACTAGCGGGGCGGGACAATGAGCAGTTCTTC. Translated: CASSFGLAGRDNEQFF.

V gene TRBV5-1 combines with J gene TRBJ2-1, with 12 positions matching TRBD2. J gave up 5 bases and V 2 bases, and 5 bases lay outside the gene matches. The CDR3 contains 16 residues. Germline CDR1 reads SGHRS; CDR2 reads YFSETQ. The CDR3 bases are TGCGCCAGCAGCTTCCAACTAGCGGGAGGAAACAATGAGCAGTTCTTC. Translation gives CASSFQLAGGNNEQFF.

J is TRBJ2-3 and V is TRBV9, with D maybe TRBD2 (5 bases). V lost 4 bases, J lost 6 bases, and 21 bases lay in between. Per the germline V gene, CDR1 is SGDLS and CDR2 is YYNGEE. The length of the CDR3 is 16 residues. The CDR3 region is CASSFAEAGRDDTQYF. The CDR3 DNA sequence: TGTGCCAGCAGCTTTGCGGAGGCAGGCCGTGATGATACGCAGTATTTT. Based on the CDR3 plus reference TRBV9 and TRBJ2-3, the full variable domain is DSGVTQTPKHLITATGQRVTLRCSPRSGDLSVYWYQQSLDQGLQFLIQYYNGEERAKGNILERFSAQQFPDLHSELNLSSLELGDSALYFCASSFAEAGRDDTQYFGPGTRLTVL.

The chain uses TRBV6-1 and TRBJ2-7; D is possibly TRBD2 (6 bases). Looked up from germline, CDR1 is MNHNS and CDR2 is SASEGT. Trimming stripped 2 bases from V and 4 bases from J, with 12 bases between. The CDR3 consists of 14 residues. CDR3 loop: CASSERVGRYEQYF. The CDR3 DNA is TGTGCCAGCAGTGAAAGGGTAGGGAGGTACGAGCAGTACTTC.

The CDR3 DNA is TGTGCCAGCAGCCGCCTTGGGGCGACAACCTACAATGAGCAGTTCTTC. Translation: CASSRLGATTYNEQFF. The chain is built from TRBV7-9 and TRBJ2-1; possibly TRBD1 for D (5 bases). The V end lost 5 bases, the J end lost 2 bases, and 16 bases lay between the germline ends. Germline CDR1 and CDR2: SEHNR and FQNEAQ (reference sequence). CDR3 size: 16 residues.

The chain links TRBV5-6 to TRBJ2-1, with 11 positions matching TRBD2. The CDR3 loop spans 13 amino acids. Per germline, CDR1 SGHDT and CDR2 YYEEEE. The junction had 3 bases not matched to a gene; V was cut back by 0 bases and J by 13 bases. The CDR3 bases are TGTGCCAGCAGCTTGGCTAGCGGGGGGTCCCAGTTCTTC. It yields the protein CASSLASGGSQFF.

The rearrangement links TRBV7-2 to TRBJ2-3; 10 bases are a match to TRBD2. The CDR3 covers 16 residues. The V segment lost 2 bases and the J segment 3 bases; nucleotides outside the gene matches: 5. Germline CDR1 reads SGHTA; CDR2 reads FQGNSA. The CDR3 DNA reads as TGTGCCAGCAGCTTACGAGCGGGAGGGCCTACAGATACGCAGTATTTT. This gives the protein CASSLRAGGPTDTQYF.

The chain joins TRBV19 to TRBJ1-5; the match to TRBD1 covers 10 bases. Germline V lookup: CDR1 LNHDA, CDR2 SQIVND (reference sequence). V trimming: 1 base; J trimming: 7 bases; junction bases outside the gene matches: 4. The CDR3 covers 15 residues. CDR3 sequence: CASSIGGTGEQPQHF. The DNA of the CDR3 is TGTGCCAGTAGTATAGGGGGGACAGGGGAACAGCCCCAGCATTTT.